This entry features one TCR beta chain sequence. No antigen is known for it. V shed 0 bases and J shed 1 base, with 10 bases lying between them. The V gene's germline CDR1 is KGHSH and CDR2 LQKENI. The CDR3 consists of 16 residues. The data were obtained in a study of monozygotic twins with cystic fibrosis. Study at large: Approximately 2.8 micrograms of fragmented DNA underwent roughly 15 PCR cycles for library preparation.

Profiling relied on immunoSEQ multiplex PCR, and the TCRdb table lists in-frame clones only, not all of them. The table has about 32,000 clones, under 95% seen once. Study results and limitations: Clonality was generally low (median roughly 0.01), higher in the most severe patients. V usage most resembled the co-twin in 13 of 16 pairs.

This rearrangement joins TRBV18 to TRBJ1-3; a weak D match, TRBD1 (6 bases). The sample was blood. This receptor was obtained from a girl aged 2 to 10 with cystic fibrosis. The CDR3 here is CASSPPGGISGNTIYF. In DNA, the CDR3 is TGTGCCAGCTCACCACCAGGGGGTATATCTGGAAACACCATATATTTT.